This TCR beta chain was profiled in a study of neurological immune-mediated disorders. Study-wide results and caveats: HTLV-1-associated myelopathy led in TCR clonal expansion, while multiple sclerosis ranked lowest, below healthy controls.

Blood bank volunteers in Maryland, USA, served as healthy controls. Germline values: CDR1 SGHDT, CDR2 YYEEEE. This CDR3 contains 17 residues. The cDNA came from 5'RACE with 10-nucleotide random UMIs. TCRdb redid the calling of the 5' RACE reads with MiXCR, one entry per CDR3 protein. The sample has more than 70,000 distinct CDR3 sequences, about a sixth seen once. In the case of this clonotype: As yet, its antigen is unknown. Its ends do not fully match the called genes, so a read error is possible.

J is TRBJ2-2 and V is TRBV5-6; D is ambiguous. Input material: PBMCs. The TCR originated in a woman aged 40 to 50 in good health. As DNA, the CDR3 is TGTGCCAGCAGCTTGGCCTGGAACACGATAAACACCGTGGAGCTGTTTTTT. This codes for CASSLAWNTINTVELFF.